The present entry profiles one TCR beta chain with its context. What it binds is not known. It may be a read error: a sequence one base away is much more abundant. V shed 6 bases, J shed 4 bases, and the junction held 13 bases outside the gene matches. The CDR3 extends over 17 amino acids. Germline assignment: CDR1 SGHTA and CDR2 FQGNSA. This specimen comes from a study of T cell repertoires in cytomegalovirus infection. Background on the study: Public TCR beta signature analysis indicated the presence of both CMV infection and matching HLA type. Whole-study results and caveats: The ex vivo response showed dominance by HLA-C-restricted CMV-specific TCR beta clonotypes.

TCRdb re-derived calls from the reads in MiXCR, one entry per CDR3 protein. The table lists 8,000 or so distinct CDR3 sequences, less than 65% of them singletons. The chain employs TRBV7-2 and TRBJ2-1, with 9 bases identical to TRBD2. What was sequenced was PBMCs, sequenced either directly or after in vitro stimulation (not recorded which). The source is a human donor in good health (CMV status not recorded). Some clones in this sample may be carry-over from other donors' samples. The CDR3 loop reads CASRRGTSWGFYNEQFF. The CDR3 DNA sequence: TGTGCCAGCAGACGTGGGACTAGCTGGGGGTTTTACAATGAGCAGTTCTTC.